Following are 12 T cell receptor beta chains from one sample sequenced in a study of cytomegalovirus exposure and HLA in healthy donors. The PCR ran on 60 Vbeta and 13 Jbeta primers. Repertoires were generated with immunoSEQ multiplex PCR, while TCRdb's copy carries only in-frame clones and drops some. This sample has some 150,000 clones, with 75% to 80% found just once. Material: PBMCs. The receptor source for this set is a man aged 18 to 30 in good health and CMV-seronegative.

The chain has TRBV5-4 and TRBJ2-7; TRBD2 matches at 8 bases. Losses at the gene ends were 4 bases for V and 2 bases for J; bases not matched to a gene: 8. CDR3 length equals 15 residues. Germline assignment: CDR1 SGHNT and CDR2 YYREEE (reference sequence). The CDR3 loop is CASSKTSEATYEQYF. CDR3 DNA sequence: TGTGCCAGCAGCAAGACTAGCGAGGCCACCTACGAGCAGTACTTC.

This clone was seen only a few times. Other DNA sequences from this sample encode an identical CDR3 as well. The chain carries TRBV5-4 and TRBJ1-2; D might be TRBD1 (5 bases). Germline CDR1 and CDR2: SGHNT and YYREEE (reference sequence). V lost 0 bases, J lost 2 bases, and 5 bases lay in between. This CDR3 spans 13 amino acids. The CDR3 nucleotides read TGTGCCAGCAGCTTGGACAGGAACTATGGCTACACCTTC. Encoded protein: CASSLDRNYGYTF.

The chain combines TRBV5-1 with TRBJ2-2, with 12 nucleotides matching TRBD2. The CDR3 runs to 18 residues. With 3 bases clipped from V and 4 bases from J, the junction kept 10 bases outside the gene matches. Germline V CDR1 and CDR2: SGHRS, YFSETQ. Here the CDR3 DNA reads TGCGCCAGCAGCTCCGTCCTGACTAGCGGGGGCGGCACCGGGGAGCTGTTTTTT. Amino acid sequence: CASSSVLTSGGGTGELFF.

V and J are TRBV9 and TRBJ2-1; D unresolved. Trimming left V 3 bases short and J 4 bases short, with 14 bases between. The CDR3 is made up of 15 amino acids. In germline, CDR1 is SGDLS, CDR2 YYNGEE. The CDR3, as DNA: TGTGCCAGCAGCGACAGACAATCAACATACAATGAGCAGTTCTTC. It is translated as CASSDRQSTYNEQFF. Based on the CDR3 plus reference TRBV9 and TRBJ2-1, the full variable domain is DSGVTQTPKHLITATGQRVTLRCSPRSGDLSVYWYQQSLDQGLQFLIQYYNGEERAKGNILERFSAQQFPDLHSELNLSSLELGDSALYFCASSDRQSTYNEQFFGPGTRLTVL.

V is TRBV14 and J is TRBJ2-5; tentatively, D is TRBD2 (5 bases). Germline V CDR1 and CDR2: SGHDN, FVKESK. The CDR3 has 16 amino acids. The V gene lost 1 base and the J gene lost 4 bases, with 16 bases spanning the gap. CDR3 region: CASSQGWLGGTETQYF. The CDR3, as DNA: TGTGCCAGCAGCCAAGGTTGGCTAGGAGGCACAGAGACCCAGTACTTC.

The chain couples TRBV5-1 to TRBJ2-5; a weak D match, TRBD2 (6 bases). The CDR3 loop spans 16 amino acids. Trimming took off 0 bases at V and 2 bases at J, with 14 bases between the two ends. The germline gives CDR1 SGHRS, CDR2 YFSETQ. The CDR3 region has the DNA TGCGCCAGCAGCTTGGAGCCGGGTCGGGGGCAAGAGACCCAGTACTTC. It translates to CASSLEPGRGQETQYF.

The rearrangement uses TRBV4-1 and TRBJ1-2, with D maybe TRBD1 (5 bases). CDR1 is MGHRA, CDR2 YSYEKL, per germline. The CDR3 totals 15 residues. Trimming left V 0 bases short and J 13 bases short, with 21 bases between. CDR3 region: CASSQDGTLGGVGTF. In DNA, the CDR3 is TGCGCCAGCAGCCAAGATGGGACCCTCGGGGGAGTAGGCACCTTC.

This chain uses TRBV27 with TRBJ1-5; 11 bases map to TRBD1. The CDR3 has 16 amino acids. The V and J ends lost 8 bases and 6 bases, in that order; junction bases with no gene match: 12. Germline CDR1 reads MNHEY; CDR2 reads SMNVEV (reference sequence). CDR3 DNA sequence: TGTGCCAGCCGCCCAGGGGGACAGGGGGTAAGTCAGCCCCAGCATTTT. Translation: CASRPGGQGVSQPQHF.

This rearrangement joins TRBV6-1 to TRBJ2-7; possible D gene TRBD2, 6 bases. This CDR3 contains 15 residues. The V gene lost 4 bases and the J gene lost 2 bases, with 15 bases spanning the gap. CDR1 and CDR2 from the germline V gene are MNHNS and SASEGT. The CDR3 DNA reads as TGTGCCAGCAGTGGTACCTCCGGGAGAGCCTACGAGCAGTACTTC. It translates to CASSGTSGRAYEQYF.

The V gene is TRBV15, the J gene TRBJ1-4; D remains ambiguous. The CDR3 is 13 amino acids. CDR1 and CDR2 from the germline V gene are LNHNV and YYDKDF (reference sequence). Trimming removed 0 bases from V and 8 bases from J, with 7 bases in between. This CDR3 is CATSREGPEKLFF. DNA of the CDR3: TGTGCCACCAGCAGAGAGGGCCCCGAAAAACTGTTTTTT.

This clone was seen a single time. J is TRBJ1-5 and V is TRBV19; D gene ambiguous. Per the germline V gene, CDR1 is LNHDA and CDR2 is SQIVND (reference sequence). The V gene lost 7 bases and the J gene lost 3 bases, with 16 bases spanning the gap. CDR3 length: 15 amino acids. The CDR3 sequence is CASKLEGSANQPQHF. CDR3 DNA sequence: TGTGCCAGTAAGTTGGAGGGAAGTGCCAATCAGCCCCAGCATTTT.

V gene TRBV6-4 combines with J gene TRBJ1-1; no clear D. The CDR3 has 13 residues. Per the germline V gene, CDR1 is MRHNA and CDR2 is SNTAGT. Deletions cut 2 bases from V and 4 bases from J, with 8 bases between. CDR3 nucleotide sequence: TGTGCCAGCAGTGACAGGGAGGGCACTGAAGCTTTCTTT. This translates into CASSDREGTEAFF.